The entry below gives a single T cell receptor (beta chain) sequence along with its context. In the original processing: Estimation of nucleated cell counts relied on the amplification of reference gene primers. This table comes from immunoSEQ multiplex PCR, and its TCRdb copy is limited to in-frame clones, with some not included. V and J calls and clone size are those listed in that table; D and trimming were worked out from the DNA. The sample lists around 77,000 clones; 85% to 90% were seen once. This sample is drawn from a study of blood T cell repertoires in COVID-19. On the study more broadly: Acute-phase and convalescent COVID-19 samples originated in the United States, Italy and Spain. Sample material is recorded as cDNA or gDNA derived from T cells, B-cell-depleted T cells, or PBMCs.

The material sequenced was peripheral blood. This receptor was identified in a man older than 75 with acute or convalescent COVID-19.

CDR3 in amino acids: CASSFPGTGAYEQYF. The CDR3 nucleotides read TGTGCCAGCAGCTTCCCCGGGACAGGGGCCTACGAGCAGTACTTC. The rearrangement uses TRBV5-6 and TRBJ2-7, with 10 nucleotides matching TRBD1. The CDR3 is 15 residues long. The V and J ends lost 2 bases and 2 bases, in that order; junction bases with no gene match: 4. Germline V gene sequence: CDR1 SGHDT, CDR2 YYEEEE.